These 4 T cell receptor beta chains originate from one sample sequenced in a study of shared clonotypes between healthy human individuals. The method was immunoSEQ multiplex PCR; TCRdb's version includes in-frame clones alone and lacks a portion of them. The table records about 2.1 million clones, roughly 93% of them present only once. Naive CD8 cells, CD45RO-negative and positively selected for CCR7, excluded terminally differentiated effector memory CD45RA+ cells. The sample consisted of naive CD8+ T cells from PBMCs. The receptors here all came from a man between 18 and 35 years old in good health. Some clones in this sample may be carry-over from other donors' samples.

A word on this clone: Other DNA sequences in the sample encode the same CDR3. The J gene is TRBJ1-5, the V gene TRBV27; D unresolved. The CDR3 covers 14 residues. Germline V CDR1 and CDR2: MNHEY, SMNVEV (reference sequence). Deletions cut 3 bases from V and 2 bases from J, with 8 bases between. CDR3 DNA: TGTGCCAGCAGTTTCGGTCAGGGCAATCAGCCCCAGCATTTT. Translated: CASSFGQGNQPQHF.

The genes are TRBV28 and TRBJ2-5; 9 bases line up with TRBD2. Germline V CDR1 and CDR2: MDHEN, SYDVKM. V trimming: 5 bases; J trimming: 5 bases; junction bases outside the gene matches: 6. The CDR3 extends over 14 amino acids. The CDR3 nucleotides read TGTGCCAGCAGTCGGCGGGAGGGCCAGGAGACCCAGTACTTC. Translating gives CASSRREGQETQYF. The full variable domain, completed using reference TRBV28 and TRBJ2-5, is DVKVTQSSRYLVKRTGEKVFLECVQDMDHENMFWYRQDPGLGLRLIYFSYDVKMKEKGDIPEGYSVSREKKERFSLILESASTNQTSMYLCASSRREGQETQYFGPGTRLLVL.

This rearrangement joins TRBV5-1 to TRBJ1-1; no definite D call. Trimming stripped 0 bases from V and 6 bases from J, with 12 bases between. This CDR3 contains 14 residues. The germline gives CDR1 SGHRS, CDR2 YFSETQ. The CDR3 DNA reads TGCGCCAGCAGCTTGGCCCCGGGAGCCCCTGAAGCTTTCTTT. Amino acids: CASSLAPGAPEAFF.

J is TRBJ1-5 and V is TRBV28; D gene ambiguous. Germline V gene lookup returns CDR1 MDHEN and CDR2 SYDVKM. The CDR3 runs to 17 residues. The germline V and J ends were trimmed by 7 bases and 2 bases, with 21 bases remaining between them. The CDR3 DNA follows: TGTGCCAGCATGGTTGATCAGTGGACTGATGGCAATCAGCCCCAGCATTTT. Its translation is CASMVDQWTDGNQPQHF. Combining the CDR3 with reference TRBV28 and TRBJ1-5 gives the whole variable domain DVKVTQSSRYLVKRTGEKVFLECVQDMDHENMFWYRQDPGLGLRLIYFSYDVKMKEKGDIPEGYSVSREKKERFSLILESASTNQTSMYLCASMVDQWTDGNQPQHFGDGTRLSIL.